This TCR beta chain was found in a study of T cells in localized non-small cell lung cancer. For this clone: Its cognate antigen is unknown.

Germline-derived CDR1 and CDR2 are SNHLY and FYNNEI. Trimming took 5 bases from V and 11 from J, leaving 25 bases between them. The CDR3 extends over 16 amino acids. This table comes from immunoSEQ multiplex PCR, and its TCRdb copy is limited to in-frame clones, with some not included. The repertoire holds under 35,000 clones, with 80% as singletons. Study observations and caveats: A raised T cell density in blood coincided with lengthier overall survival. A median about 56 of the top 100 tumor clones appeared in adjacent lung. Uninvolved adjacent lung showed higher T cell clonality than tumor.

The specimen was peripheral blood, collected before any cancer treatment. This TCR was sampled from a male donor aged 60 or over with stage III squamous cell lung carcinoma. The J gene is TRBJ1-5, the V gene TRBV2, with D possibly matching TRBD1 (5 bases). CDR3 in amino acids: CASSPTEHGTGRAQHF. The DNA of the CDR3 is TGTGCCAGCAGTCCCACAGAGCACGGGACCGGGAGGGCCCAGCATTTT.